The next 18 T cell receptor beta chains were all read from a single sample in a study of blood T cell repertoires in COVID-19. Some clones are missing from TCRdb's copy, which holds only in-frame ones; the method was immunoSEQ multiplex PCR. The table has 65,000 to 95,000 clones, roughly 82% seen once. The specimen sequenced was peripheral blood. The source is a woman between 45 and 65 years old with acute or convalescent COVID-19.

This clone was counted a few times. The rearrangement uses TRBV7-3 and TRBJ2-3; D not resolved. There are 13 residues in the CDR3. The germline CDR1 and CDR2 sequences are SGHTA and FQGTGA. Trimming left V 1 base short and J 5 bases short, with 7 bases between. CDR3 bases: TGTGCCAGCAGCTTAAGCAGGCTAGATACGCAGTATTTT. Its protein product is CASSLSRLDTQYF.

This clone appeared a single time. The rearrangement joins TRBV13 to TRBJ2-2, with D perhaps TRBD1 (5 bases). This CDR3 is built from 16 residues. Between the trimmed V and J ends, which lost 4 bases and 4 bases, there was a span of 16 bases. CDR1 and CDR2 from the germline V gene are PRHDT and FYEKMQ (reference sequence). For the CDR3, the DNA is TGTGCCAGCAGCTCTTTCCTCAGGGATAGCACCGGGGAGCTGTTTTTT. It specifies CASSSFLRDSTGELFF.

This chain uses TRBV28 with TRBJ1-3; D ambiguous. With 3 bases removed from V and 4 bases from J, the gap between germline ends came to 10 bases. Per the germline V gene, CDR1 is MDHEN and CDR2 is SYDVKM. CDR3 length: 14 amino acids. CDR3 residues: CASSLEQLGNTIYF. The CDR3 DNA sequence: TGTGCCAGCAGTTTGGAACAGCTCGGAAACACCATATATTTT.

This chain connects TRBV6-6 to TRBJ2-2; TRBD2 matches at 9 bases. Germline trimming cut 4 bases from V and 3 bases from J; bases unmatched to any gene: 3. The CDR3 is 15 residues long. Germline values: CDR1 MNHNY, CDR2 SVGAGI (reference sequence). The DNA of the CDR3 is TGTGCCAGCAGTTCGGGACTAGCATACACCGGGGAGCTGTTTTTT. Translation: CASSSGLAYTGELFF.

The chain uses TRBV6-6 and TRBJ2-3, with D possibly being TRBD2 (6 bases). The germline V and J ends were trimmed by 7 bases and 4 bases, with 15 bases remaining between them. Germline-derived CDR1 and CDR2 are MNHNY and SVGAGI (reference sequence). This CDR3 is built from 14 residues. The CDR3 nucleotides are TGTGCCAGCATACTAGCTGCCGTGGCAGATACGCAGTATTTT. Translation gives CASILAAVADTQYF.

The V gene is TRBV19, the J gene TRBJ2-3; TRBD1 aligns across 11 bases. V was clipped by 4 bases and J by 4 bases; unmatched bases: 7. Germline-derived CDR1 and CDR2 are LNHDA and SQIVND (reference sequence). The CDR3 totals 16 residues. CDR3 sequence: CASSNPPGQGADTQYF. The DNA of the CDR3 is TGTGCCAGTAGTAACCCGCCGGGACAGGGGGCAGATACGCAGTATTTT.

V gene TRBV10-3 combines with J gene TRBJ2-7, with 7 nucleotides matching TRBD1. After removal of 4 bases from V and 7 bases from J, the junction contained 4 bases not matched to a gene. Germline V gene data show CDR1 as ENHRY and CDR2 as SYGVKD. This CDR3 is 12 amino acids long. This CDR3 is CAISGTGWEQYF. The CDR3, as DNA: TGTGCCATCAGTGGGACAGGTTGGGAGCAGTACTTC.

The genes are TRBV20-1 and TRBJ2-3, with 7 bases identical to TRBD2. The germline gives CDR1 DFQATT, CDR2 SNEGSKA (reference sequence). CDR3 length equals 14 residues. The trim removed 3 bases at V and 1 base at J, leaving 4 bases unmatched. CDR3 nucleotide sequence: TGCAGTGCTAGTAAAGCGGGGCGCACAGATACGCAGTATTTT. Encoded protein: CSASKAGRTDTQYF.

In this sample, this clone turned up a few times. The V call is TRBV5-6, the J call TRBJ2-4, with a tentative D call TRBD1 (6 bases). Deletions cut 2 bases from V and 6 bases from J, with 15 bases between. The germline V gene has CDR1 SGHDT and CDR2 YYEEEE. CDR3 length equals 15 residues. In DNA, the CDR3 is TGTGCCAGCAGCTTACGACAGGCCTACGGAAACATTCAGTACTTC. This gives the protein CASSLRQAYGNIQYF.

The CDR3 nucleotides are TGTGCCAGCCAACTCGAGGCAGGGTTCAATCAGCCCCAGCATTTT. Its protein is CASQLEAGFNQPQHF. V gene TRBV6-5 combines with J gene TRBJ1-5; tentatively, D is TRBD1 (5 bases). The ends were cut back, 8 bases at V and 3 bases at J, with 17 bases in the middle. The CDR3 runs 15 residues. CDR1 and CDR2 (germline): MNHEY, SVGAGI.

The genes are TRBV7-3 and TRBJ2-6, with D perhaps matching TRBD2 (6 bases). The CDR3 is 16 amino acids. Germline V CDR1 and CDR2: SGHTA, FQGTGA. With 5 bases removed from V and 4 bases from J, the gap between germline ends came to 15 bases. CDR3 DNA: TGTGCCAGCAGCCCCCAGAGGAGGGCCGGGGCCAACGTCCTGACTTTC. It codes for CASSPQRRAGANVLTF.

The rearrangement uses TRBV27 and TRBJ2-7; D may be TRBD1 (5 bases). The CDR3 totals 14 residues. The V end was cut by 2 bases, the J end by 7 bases, with 15 bases between. CDR1 is MNHEY, CDR2 SMNVEV, per germline (reference sequence). The CDR3 DNA reads TGTGCCAGCAGTTTAGCGGCAGGGCTACGGGAGCAGTACTTC. As protein: CASSLAAGLREQYF.

The chain is built from TRBV25-1 and TRBJ1-1, with 9 bases aligning to TRBD1. CDR3 length: 17 amino acids. Germline CDR1 MGHDK, CDR2 SYGVNS. J gave up 4 bases and V 8 bases, and 17 bases lay outside the gene matches. DNA for the CDR3: TGTGCCAGCGGTCGGGACAGGGTAGGAGTAGGGGGCACTGAAGCTTTCTTT. Translating it yields CASGRDRVGVGGTEAFF.

The chain joins TRBV24-1 to TRBJ2-1; 8 bases are shared with TRBD2. The CDR3 is 16 residues long. Germline CDR1 and CDR2: KGHDR and SFDVKD. J was trimmed by 3 bases and V by 3 bases; bases with no gene match: 6. The CDR3 region has the DNA TGTGCCACCAGTGATCCGGGACTAGAGGGCTACAATGAGCAGTTCTTC. As protein: CATSDPGLEGYNEQFF.

This rearrangement joins TRBV13 to TRBJ1-2, with 7 positions matching TRBD1. Germline CDR1 and CDR2: PRHDT and FYEKMQ (reference sequence). The CDR3 has 13 amino acids. After removal of 5 bases from V and 7 bases from J, the junction contained 7 bases not matched to a gene. Written as DNA, the CDR3 is TGTGCCAGCAGCCTCAACAGGGGAGCTGGCTACACCTTC. As protein: CASSLNRGAGYTF.

The V gene is TRBV18, the J gene TRBJ1-1, with TRBD1 as a possible D gene (6 bases). The CDR3 length is 12 residues. V lost 6 bases, J lost 4 bases, and 9 bases lay in between. CDR1 and CDR2 from the germline V gene are KGHSH and LQKENI. The CDR3 region has the DNA TGTGCCAGCTCTGGACAGCCCACTGAAGCTTTCTTT. Residues: CASSGQPTEAFF.

This clone has more than one count but fewer than ten. This chain joins TRBV30 and TRBJ1-2; D is possibly TRBD1 (5 bases). From germline, CDR1 is GTSNPN and CDR2 SVGIG (reference sequence). CDR3 size: 12 residues. V was clipped by 0 bases and J by 8 bases, with 10 bases between them. As DNA, the CDR3 is TGTGCCTGGAGTGTACGGGGGGAGGGCTACACCTTC. Translating gives CAWSVRGEGYTF.

The J gene is TRBJ2-4, the V gene TRBV6-5; a weak D match, TRBD1 (5 bases). Trimming stripped 0 bases from V and 7 bases from J, with 13 bases between. Germline values: CDR1 MNHEY, CDR2 SVGAGI. The CDR3 loop spans 15 amino acids. The CDR3 nucleotides are TGTGCCAGCAGTTACTCGATAGGTCCAGGGAACATTCAGTACTTC. It is translated as CASSYSIGPGNIQYF.